The 8 T cell receptor beta chains below all came from one sample that was sequenced in a study of T-cell reconstitution after alpha-beta-depleted transplantation in children. Construction of the TCRbeta library involved unique molecular identifiers. Via MiXCR, TCRdb re-called the PCR reads, giving one row per CDR3 protein. Of roughly 190,000 distinct CDR3 sequences listed, approximately 14% are singletons. The starting material was PBMCs from the stem cell graft donor, obtained from the stem cell graft. All receptors come from a human donor who donated a stem cell graft to a child with acute lymphoblastic leukemia.

The V gene is TRBV6-5, the J gene TRBJ2-2; 10 bases match TRBD2. CDR1 is MNHEY, CDR2 SVGAGI, per germline. This CDR3 has 17 residues. Trimming took 0 bases from V and 7 from J; bases not matched to a gene: 8. CDR3 bases: TGTGCCAGCAGTTACTCGCTGTTAGCGGGAGGAAGCGGGGAGCTGTTTTTT. Its translation is CASSYSLLAGGSGELFF.

This clonotype has a count of ten or more. This sequence joins TRBV20-1 and TRBJ2-6, with 8 nucleotides matching TRBD2. With 3 bases clipped from V and 2 bases from J, the junction kept 3 bases outside the gene matches. The germline gives CDR1 DFQATT, CDR2 SNEGSKA (reference sequence). There are 15 residues in the CDR3. The CDR3 sequence is CSASSGGTGANVLTF. The CDR3 coding sequence is TGCAGTGCTAGCTCGGGAGGGACTGGGGCCAACGTCCTGACTTTC.

In its sample, this clonotype was seen many times. The rearrangement uses TRBV7-2 and TRBJ2-7, with TRBD2 matching 7 bases. With 3 bases clipped from V and 2 bases from J, the junction kept 10 bases outside the gene matches. Germline lookup yields CDR1 SGHTA and CDR2 FQGNSA. The CDR3 is 16 amino acids. CDR3 in amino acids: CASSFWGRGDAYEQYF. The DNA for the CDR3 is TGTGCCAGCAGCTTTTGGGGTCGGGGGGATGCCTACGAGCAGTACTTC.

This clonotype has only a few counts. The chain is built from TRBV29-1 and TRBJ2-7; D might be TRBD1 or TRBD2, each matching 8 bases. V lost 5 bases to trimming and J lost 5 bases, with 16 bases between them. Germline CDR1 and CDR2: SQVTM and ANQGSEA. The CDR3 consists of 13 residues. The CDR3 sequence: CSVRGGDRNEQYF. CDR3 sequence (DNA): TGCAGCGTTCGGGGGGGGGACAGGAACGAGCAGTACTTC.

This chain connects TRBV19 to TRBJ2-5, with unresolved D. This CDR3 contains 15 residues. Looked up from germline, CDR1 is LNHDA and CDR2 is SQIVND (reference sequence). With 0 bases removed from V and 1 base from J, the gap between germline ends came to 9 bases. CDR3: CASSIEGGIQETQYF. In DNA form, the CDR3 reads TGTGCCAGTAGTATAGAGGGCGGAATCCAAGAGACCCAGTACTTC.

This chain joins TRBV20-1 and TRBJ2-1; D may be TRBD2 (5 bases). The CDR3 runs 14 residues. Trimming shortened V by 2 bases and J by 0 bases, and 8 bases separated the two germline ends. Germline CDR1 is DFQATT and CDR2 is SNEGSKA (reference sequence). The CDR3 loop is CSARSSASYNEQFF. Here the CDR3 DNA reads TGCAGTGCTAGAAGTAGCGCCTCCTACAATGAGCAGTTCTTC.

As for this clonotype: No conserved phenylalanine or tryptophan ends this CDR3, so it is likely a read error. This sequence joins TRBV5-1 and TRBJ1-4; D not certain. The CDR3 sequence is 16 residues long. Trimming shortened V by 0 bases and J by 8 bases, and 17 bases separated the two germline ends. Germline-derived CDR1 and CDR2 are SGHRS and YFSETQ. The CDR3 reads CASSLDRASQGEKLFL. CDR3 DNA sequence: TGCGCCAGCAGCTTGGACCGGGCGAGCCAAGGGGAAAAACTGTTTTTG.

The genes are TRBV27 and TRBJ2-1; 9 bases are a match to TRBD1. This CDR3 contains 14 residues. The J segment lost 6 bases and the V segment lost 7 bases, leaving 7 bases of the junction unmatched. CDR1 is MNHEY and CDR2 is SMNVEV in the germline V gene (reference sequence). The CDR3 nucleotides read TGTGCCAGCATCGGTGGGACAGGGCGCAATGAGCAGTTCTTC. This translates into CASIGGTGRNEQFF.